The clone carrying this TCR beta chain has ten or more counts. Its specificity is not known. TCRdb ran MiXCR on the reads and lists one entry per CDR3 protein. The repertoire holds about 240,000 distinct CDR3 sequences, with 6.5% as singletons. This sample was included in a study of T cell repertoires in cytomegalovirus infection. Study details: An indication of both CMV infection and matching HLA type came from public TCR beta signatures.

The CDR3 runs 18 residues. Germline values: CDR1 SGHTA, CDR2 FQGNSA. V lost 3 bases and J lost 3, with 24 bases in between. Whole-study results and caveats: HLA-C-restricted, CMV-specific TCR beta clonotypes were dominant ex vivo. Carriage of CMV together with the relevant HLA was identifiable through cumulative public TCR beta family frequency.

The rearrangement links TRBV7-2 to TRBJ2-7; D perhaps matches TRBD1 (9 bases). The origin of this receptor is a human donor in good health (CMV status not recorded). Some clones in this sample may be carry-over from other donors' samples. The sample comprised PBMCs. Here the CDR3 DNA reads TGTGCCAGCAGCTTGGCGGTAGCGGGACAGGGAGGACTCTACGAGCAGTACTTC. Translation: CASSLAVAGQGGLYEQYF.